This T cell receptor beta chain comes out of a study of vaccination effects on CD4 cells after COVID-19 (dated by TCRdb to the early 2020s). As for the study more broadly: Across the study, the median time from the second dose to post-vaccine sampling was 72 days (range 14 to 241). SARS-CoV-2 spike-specific CD4+ TCR repertoires from before and after mRNA vaccination were compared in COVID-19 convalescent patients and in infection-naive vaccine recipients. Altogether, around eleven COVID-19 convalescent patients and a few SARS-CoV-2-naive healthy vaccine recipients made up the full study. The Oncomine TCR Beta short-read assay on an Illumina iSeq 100 was used to sequence cultures from other donors in the study. General conclusions and limits of the study: Among healthy vaccine recipients, nearly all vaccine-induced clones were SARS-CoV-2 mono-reactive, and only 1 of 255 was cross-reactive with common cold coronaviruses. Clones induced by infection and clones induced by vaccination both contracted markedly at late timepoints after vaccination, which fits with T cell responses waning over time. The study was limited by a small number of convalescent patients, and early post-infection timepoints were lacking.

Inclusive of the bounding cysteine and phenylalanine, the CDR3 is 13 residues long. The retained sequence is limited to the CDR3, 39 bases, with the frame set at the first base. The V end loses 0 bases and the J end loses 6 bases, and a stretch of 6 bases separates them. Taken from the germline V gene, the CDR1 and CDR2 loops are LGHNA and YNFKEQ. The ViraFEST assay stimulated PBMC with viral peptide pools and then used TCR sequencing to identify antigen-specific CD4+ T cell clonotypes by expansion. After less than 13 days of culture, CD4+ T cells were isolated with the EasySep CD4+ T cell isolation kit. Participants received two doses of either the BNT162b2 or the mRNA-1273 mRNA SARS-CoV-2 vaccine. Healthy vaccine recipients had no prior SARS-CoV-2 infection, confirmed by negative nucleocapsid antibodies before and after vaccination. About 2.1 million PBMC per well were cultured with approximately 10 ug/ml peptides in IMDM containing approximately 4.6% human AB serum, approximately 10 IU/ml IL-2 and gentamicin. On days 3 and 7, half of the culture medium was replaced with fresh IL-2-containing medium. Unless noted otherwise, every peptide stimulation condition was grown in triplicate wells. PBMC were separated from whole blood using Ficoll-Paque Plus gradient centrifugation and were then either cryopreserved at -140C or used fresh. The spike proteins of SARS-CoV-2 and of the common cold coronaviruses HCoV-NL63, HCoV-OC43 and HCoV-229E were spanned by overlapping peptide pools. The QIAamp micro DNA kit was used to extract genomic DNA from the cultured CD4+ T cells.

This clone has just a few counts. What this receptor recognizes is not known. No much larger clonotype is one base removed from it; base qualities were not supplied. Preparation of the library involved the immunoSEQ multiplex PCR assay. TCR beta CDR3 sequencing was performed on DNA from the cultured, isolated CD4+ T cells. The study's processing was this. Non-productive TCR sequences were removed and reads were trimmed to the CDR3 region, keeping CDR3s of at least 7 amino acids. The MANAFEST web app was used to pick out antigen-specific clonotypes by comparing their expansion in peptide wells with that in reference cultures. For clones to be considered positive, expansion at FDR<0.05 versus reference and all other wells, an odds ratio above 5, and a frequency above 0.1% in two replicate wells were required. Cross-reactive clonotypes were defined as significantly expanded in SARS-CoV-2 spike wells and in at least one common cold coronavirus spike condition. CDR3 similarity was assessed by Levenshtein distance with the stringdist R package, and unrooted trees were built with ape in R 3.6.1. Entries here come from immuneACCESS through TCRdb and include only in-frame sequences with V and J called. Some clones fail to appear in such tables; in the studies checked, an unresolved V gene covers under half of the shortfall, and the cause of the remainder is unknown. The V and J calls and the clone size are those of that table, but D and trimming were determined from the DNA. The sample contains roughly 59,000 clones, approximately 78% of them found a single time. Just under 2% of the sample belongs to the ten largest clones.

The TCR was taken from a human donor who received a COVID-19 vaccine. In this chain, TRBV4-2 is recombined with TRBJ1-5; the D gene remains uncertain. The sample here was CD4+ T cells from PBMCs cultured with HCoV-OC43 spike peptides, taken after COVID-19 vaccination. The cell subset or site tag for this specimen amounts to: HCoV-OC43 spike overlapping peptide pool stimulation. CDR3 region: CASSQDPAQPQHF. The DNA sequence is TGTGCCAGCAGCCAAGATCCGGCTCAGCCCCAGCATTTT.